The clone carrying this T cell receptor beta chain occurred a few times. The sample carries other DNA sequences with the same CDR3. V lost 4 bases and J lost 4; bases outside the gene matches: 3. The CDR3 loop spans 14 amino acids. The germline V gene encodes CDR1 SEHNR and CDR2 FQNEAQ (reference sequence). Using immunoSEQ multiplex PCR, the repertoire was profiled, and TCRdb retains in-frame clones only, with some absent. The table records roughly 220,000 clones, around 75% of them present only once. This specimen belongs to a study of cytotoxic CD8 clonotypes in ibrutinib-treated CLL. V is TRBV7-9 and J is TRBJ1-5; the match to TRBD1 covers 8 bases. The material was PBMCs, obtained after 12 months of ibrutinib treatment. The TCR was taken from a human donor with chronic lymphocytic leukemia. The CDR3 nucleotides read TGTGCCAGCAGCTCCGGACAGGGAAATCAGCCCCAGCATTTT. Protein product: CASSSGQGNQPQHF.